The entry that follows covers one T cell receptor beta chain sequence. Its antigen remains unidentified. The CDR3 runs 12 residues. Trimming removed 1 base at V and 4 bases at J, with 5 bases between. Germline CDR1 and CDR2: SGHNT and YENEEA. These data belong to a study of vaccination and CD4 T cells after COVID-19. Overall study context: Cultures that served as controls received a CEFX pool, an HIV-1 Nef pool, or no peptide. Study observations and caveats: Convalescent patients' vaccine-specific clones were spike mono-reactive in 304 of 307 cases.

The assay that was used to sequence DNA from cultured CD4+ T cells was the Oncomine TCR Beta short-read assay. TCRdb used MiXCR to reprocess the PCR reads, holding one entry per CDR3 protein. The sample contains 9,500 to 10,000 distinct CDR3 sequences, around 53% of which appear only once. Documented treatment: approximately 9-day PBMC culture with coronavirus spike peptide pools or control peptides (ViraFEST assay). This clonotype was sampled from a human donor who had recovered from COVID-19. The sequencing sample was made of CD4+ T cells from blood, cultured in vitro. The chain joins TRBV11-3 to TRBJ2-7; the D is unclear. In DNA form, the CDR3 reads TGTGCCAGCAGCTTAGCGGAGTACGAGCAGTACTTC. Protein sequence: CASSLAEYEQYF.